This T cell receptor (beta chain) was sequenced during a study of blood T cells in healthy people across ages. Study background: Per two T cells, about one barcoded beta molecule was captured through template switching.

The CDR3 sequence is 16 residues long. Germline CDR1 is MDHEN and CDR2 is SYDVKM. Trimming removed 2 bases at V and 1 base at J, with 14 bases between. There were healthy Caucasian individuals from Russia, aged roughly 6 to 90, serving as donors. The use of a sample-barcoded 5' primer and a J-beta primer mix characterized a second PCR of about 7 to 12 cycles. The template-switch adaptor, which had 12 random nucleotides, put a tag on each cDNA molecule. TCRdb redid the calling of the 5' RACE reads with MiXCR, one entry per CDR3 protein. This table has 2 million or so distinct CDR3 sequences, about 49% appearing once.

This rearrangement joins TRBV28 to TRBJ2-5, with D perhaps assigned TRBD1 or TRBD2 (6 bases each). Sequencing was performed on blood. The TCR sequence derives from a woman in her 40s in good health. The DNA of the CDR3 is TGTGCCAGCAGTTTAGAGTGGAGGGGGATCCAAGAGACCCAGTACTTC. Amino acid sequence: CASSLEWRGIQETQYF.